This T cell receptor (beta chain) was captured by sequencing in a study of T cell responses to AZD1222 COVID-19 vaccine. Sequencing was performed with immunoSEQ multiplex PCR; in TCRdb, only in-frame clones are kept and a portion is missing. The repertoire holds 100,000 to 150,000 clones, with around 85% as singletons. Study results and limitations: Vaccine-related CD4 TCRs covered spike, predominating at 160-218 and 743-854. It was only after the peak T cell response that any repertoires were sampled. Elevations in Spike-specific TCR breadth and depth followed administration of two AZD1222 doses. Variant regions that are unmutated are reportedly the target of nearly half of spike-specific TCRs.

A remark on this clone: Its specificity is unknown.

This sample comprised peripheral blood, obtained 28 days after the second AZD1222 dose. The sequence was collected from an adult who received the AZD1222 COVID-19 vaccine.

The CDR3 nucleotides are TGCGCCAGCAGCTTGCTAGGGGACTCCTACGAGCAGTACTTC. Translating it yields CASSLLGDSYEQYF. The chain combines TRBV5-1 with TRBJ2-7; tentative D call: TRBD1 (5 bases). This CDR3 spans 14 amino acids. From germline, CDR1 is SGHRS and CDR2 YFSETQ. V dropped 1 base and J dropped 0 bases, with 8 bases sitting between them.